This TCR beta chain derives from a study of OX40 agonist ivuxolimab in advanced cancers. For the study at large: The dose-escalation group included hepatocellular carcinoma, melanoma, renal cell carcinoma and head and neck cancer. Previous treatment with anti-PD-1, anti-PD-L1 or anti-CTLA-4 therapy was allowed; less than 45% had received some.

This CDR3 region has 17 residues. CDR1 and CDR2 from the germline V gene are LNHDA and SQIVND (reference sequence). Losses at the gene ends were 2 bases for V and 3 bases for J; bases not matched to a gene: 8. To note about this clone: Antigen: not known.

Repertoires were generated with immunoSEQ multiplex PCR, while TCRdb's copy carries only in-frame clones and drops some. Of tens of thousands of clones listed, 90% to 95% are singletons. Study outcomes and limitations: On average, CD8+ T cells showed a greater number of expanded clones than CD4+. Clonal expansion was seen in CD4+ and CD8+ blood T cells by week 6 at 0.1 to 3.0 mg/kg.

The sample was CD4+ or CD8+ T cells sorted from blood, taken in a trial of the OX40 agonist ivuxolimab. This TCR came from an adult with an advanced solid tumor such as melanoma, head and neck, liver or kidney cancer. The chain joins TRBV19 to TRBJ2-1; 9 positions agree with TRBD2. The CDR3 DNA is TGTGCCAGTAGTATAAGGCTAGCGGGATCGAACTACAATGAGCAGTTCTTC. This encodes CASSIRLAGSNYNEQFF.